This T cell receptor (beta chain) was profiled in a study of blood T cells in healthy people across ages. The CDR3 consists of 15 residues. V shed 5 bases and J shed 6 bases, with 20 bases lying between them. Drawing of peripheral blood yielded ten milliliters from each donor. Through a sample-barcoded 5' primer and a J-beta primer mix, a second PCR was run for roughly 6 to 11 cycles. TCRdb passed the 5' RACE reads through MiXCR, listing each CDR3 protein once. This table holds about 650,000 distinct CDR3 sequences, under 65% found once. Sequencing input: blood. This sequence originates from a woman older than 75 in good health. This chain joins TRBV12-3 or TRBV12-4 and TRBJ2-7; maybe TRBD1 (6 bases). The CDR3: CASSPSTGYRSEQYF. CDR3 bases: TGTGCCAGCAGTCCGTCAACAGGGTATAGGAGCGAGCAGTACTTC.